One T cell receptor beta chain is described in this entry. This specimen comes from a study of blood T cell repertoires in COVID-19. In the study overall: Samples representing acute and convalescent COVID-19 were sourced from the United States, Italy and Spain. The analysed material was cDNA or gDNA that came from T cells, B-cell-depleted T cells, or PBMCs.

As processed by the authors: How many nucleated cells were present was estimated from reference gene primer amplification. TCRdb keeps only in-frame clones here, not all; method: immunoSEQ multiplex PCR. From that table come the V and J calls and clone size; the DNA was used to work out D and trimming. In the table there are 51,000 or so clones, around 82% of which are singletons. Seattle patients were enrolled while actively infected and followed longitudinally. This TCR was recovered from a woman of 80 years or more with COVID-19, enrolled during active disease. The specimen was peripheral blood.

The DNA for the CDR3 is TGTGCCAGCAGCTCCGGGACTAGCGCGCTTCCCGGGGAGCTGTTTTTT. Its translation is CASSSGTSALPGELFF. The chain carries TRBV7-3 and TRBJ2-2, with 10 bases fitting TRBD2. Losses at the gene ends were 4 bases for V and 6 bases for J; bases not matched to a gene: 8. Per the germline V gene, CDR1 is SGHTA and CDR2 is FQGTGA. The CDR3 sequence is 16 residues long.